The clone carrying this T cell receptor beta chain has ten or more counts. This record belongs to a study of neurological immune-mediated disorders. Synthesis of cDNA used 5'RACE (with 10-nucleotide random UMIs). TCRdb itself ran the 5' RACE reads through MiXCR, one entry per CDR3 protein. The sample lists 15,000 to 20,000 distinct CDR3 sequences; 12% to 15% were seen once. Use was made of about 1 million CD4+ or CD8+ T cells in sorted libraries. This clonotype was obtained from a woman aged 60 to 75 with HTLV-1-associated myelopathy (HAM/TSP). Sequenced material: CD4+ T cells from blood.

The CDR3 sequence: CASSLRWDSGYTF. Written as DNA, the CDR3 is TGTGCCAGCAGCTTAAGGTGGGACAGTGGCTACACCTTC. The chain carries TRBV11-3 and TRBJ1-2, with 7 bases aligning to TRBD1. Germline CDR1 and CDR2: SGHNT and YENEEA. V lost 2 bases and J lost 7; bases outside the gene matches: 4. This CDR3 contains 13 residues. The variable domain in full, completed from reference TRBV11-3 and TRBJ1-2, reads EAGVVQSPRYKIIEKKQPVAFWCNPISGHNTLYWYLQNLGQGPELLIRYENEEAVDDSQLPKDRFSAERLKGVDSTLKIQPAELGDSAVYLCASSLRWDSGYTFGSGTRLTVV.